The clone carrying this T cell receptor beta chain was detected only a few times. Its antigen is currently unknown. These data come from a study of T-cell memory formation after mild COVID-19. Study at large: Clusters were largely donor specific.

Constant-segment primers and 5'RACE yielded cDNA libraries for TCR alpha and TCR beta, each carrying sample barcodes and UMIs. TCRdb passed the 5' RACE reads through MiXCR, listing each CDR3 protein once. The sample gives under 400,000 distinct CDR3 sequences, under 25% of which show up once; about an eighth is in the top ten. Whole-study findings and limits: For contracting clones, CD4+ ones sat mainly in CM and EM, CD8+ in EMRA. Some SARS-CoV-2-responding clones were already detected in memory before infection.

The TCR comes from an adult woman who had mild COVID-19 (a few samples of this study predate the infection). Cell type and time point are not known. Sequencing input: PBMCs or a T cell subset sorted from them (not recorded which).

The CDR3 spells CASSLGLAQGTDTQYF. CDR3 DNA: TGTGCCAGCAGTCTTGGACTAGCTCAGGGCACAGATACGCAGTATTTT. The chain combines TRBV12-3 or TRBV12-4 with TRBJ2-3; 8 bases fit TRBD2. CDR3 length: 16 amino acids. Losses at the gene ends were 5 bases for V and 1 base for J; bases not matched to a gene: 8.